One sample yielded the 5 T cell receptor beta chains listed below, sequenced in a study of human T cells and chemical hapten exposure. Sample time point: patch test 2, 6 weeks after DPC sensitization. Regarding treatment: therapeutic diphenylcyclopropenone sensitization with weekly scalp DPC. MiXCR was run by TCRdb on the RACE reads, yielding one entry per CDR3 protein. This sample has about 80,000 distinct CDR3 sequences, with 11% found just once. The sample in question was whole blood, obtained in connection with sensitization to the hapten diphenylcyclopropenone (DPC). All receptors come from a man aged 18 to 29 with alopecia areata. Some clones in this sample may be carry-over from other donors' samples.

This clonotype came up once. The chain combines TRBV6-6 with TRBJ2-2, with 9 bases identical to TRBD2. The junction had 9 bases not matched to a gene; V was cut back by 0 bases and J by 4 bases. The CDR3 consists of 18 residues. Germline V gene lookup returns CDR1 MNHNY and CDR2 SVGAGI (reference sequence). Written as DNA, the CDR3 is TGTGCCAGCAGTTACTCGCGGGGGGGTCCCGATGGCACCGGGGAGCTGTTTTTT. Amino acids: CASSYSRGGPDGTGELFF.

This clonotype was picked up a small number of times. V usage is TRBV20-1 and J usage is TRBJ1-5; maybe TRBD1 (6 bases). From germline, CDR1 is DFQATT and CDR2 SNEGSKA (reference sequence). The CDR3 extends over 13 amino acids. Trimming removed 4 bases from V and 0 bases from J, with 7 bases in between. This CDR3 reads CSANRDSNQPQHF. CDR3 DNA sequence: TGCAGTGCTAACAGGGATAGCAATCAGCCCCAGCATTTT.

The chain employs TRBV28 and TRBJ2-5, with 7 bases aligning to TRBD1. V was clipped by 5 bases and J by 8 bases; unmatched bases: 8. From germline, CDR1 is MDHEN and CDR2 SYDVKM. This CDR3 is 13 amino acids long. Written as DNA, the CDR3 is TGTGCCAGCAGTACCGCCGGGACAGTCACCCAGTACTTC. It codes for CASSTAGTVTQYF.

The chain employs TRBV5-1 and TRBJ2-5; D remains unclear. Germline CDR1 is SGHRS and CDR2 is YFSETQ. V dropped 4 bases and J dropped 1 base, with 14 bases sitting between them. The CDR3 contains 15 residues. The CDR3 sequence is CASSPPGTFQETQYF. In nucleotides, the CDR3 is TGCGCCAGCAGCCCCCCGGGTACATTCCAAGAGACCCAGTACTTC.

V is TRBV28 and J is TRBJ2-5, with unresolved D. The CDR3 has 13 amino acids. V lost 2 bases and J lost 0, with 4 bases in between. Germline CDR1 reads MDHEN; CDR2 reads SYDVKM. DNA for the CDR3: TGTGCCAGCAGTTTAGGAAACCAAGAGACCCAGTACTTC. Its translation is CASSLGNQETQYF.